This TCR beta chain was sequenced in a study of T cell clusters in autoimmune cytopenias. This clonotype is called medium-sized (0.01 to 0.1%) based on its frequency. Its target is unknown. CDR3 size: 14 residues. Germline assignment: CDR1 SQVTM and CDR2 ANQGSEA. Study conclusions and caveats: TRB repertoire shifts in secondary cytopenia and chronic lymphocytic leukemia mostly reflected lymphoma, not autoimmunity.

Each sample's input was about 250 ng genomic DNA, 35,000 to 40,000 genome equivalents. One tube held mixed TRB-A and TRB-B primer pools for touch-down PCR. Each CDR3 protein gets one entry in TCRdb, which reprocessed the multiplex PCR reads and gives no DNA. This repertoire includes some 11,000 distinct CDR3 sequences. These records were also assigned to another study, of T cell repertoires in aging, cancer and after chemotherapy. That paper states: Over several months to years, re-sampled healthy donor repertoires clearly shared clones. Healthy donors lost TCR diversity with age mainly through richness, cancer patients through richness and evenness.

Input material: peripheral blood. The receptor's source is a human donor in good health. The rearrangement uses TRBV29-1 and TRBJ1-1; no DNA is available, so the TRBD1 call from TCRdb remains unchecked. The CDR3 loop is CSLSQGALNTEAFF.